Listed below are T cell receptor beta chains from one sample, sequenced in a study of vaccination and CD4 T cells after COVID-19. MiXCR was run by TCRdb on the PCR reads, yielding one entry per CDR3 protein. The table shows about 15,000 distinct CDR3 sequences, with around 56% occurring only once. No antigens are known for them. The source material was CD4+ T cells from blood, cultured in vitro. Receptors originate from a human donor who had recovered from COVID-19. The conserved cysteine and the conserved F or W are not part of the CDR3 here. Size tells how often a clone was seen (once, few, many) or the class of an expanded clone, and some rows leave it out.

J gene | V gene | clone size | CDR3 protein
TRBJ1-6 | TRBV5-1 | - | ASSLEFGGGGNSPLH
TRBJ1-6 | TRBV4-2 | few | ASSQDAKSSYNSPLH
TRBJ2-7 | TRBV28 | - | ASSSLPGQGAYEQY
TRBJ1-2 | TRBV25-1 | - | ASSETGNYGYT
TRBJ2-1 | TRBV20-1 | - | SAREASGRGDEQF
TRBJ2-5 | TRBV20-1 | few | SARDGLAGQETQY
TRBJ2-1 | TRBV15 | - | ATSRDDFNEQF
TRBJ1-6 | TRBV19 | once | ASTVDRGASPLH
TRBJ1-6 | TRBV2 | few | ASRKGVYNSPLH
TRBJ1-1 | TRBV6-1 | - | ASSEAQSGREGWRSEAF
TRBJ1-1 | TRBV4-1 | few | ASSQVTGGNTEAF
TRBJ2-7 | TRBV6-1 | - | ASSVGLGTGSYEQY
TRBJ2-7 | TRBV5-5 | - | ASSLGPSDSYEQY
TRBJ2-1 | TRBV7-6 | - | ASSQGTYNEQF
TRBJ2-2 | TRBV7-9 | few | ASSLVQNTGELF
TRBJ2-4 | TRBV6-1 | few | ASSEAAGGGNIQY
TRBJ1-4 | TRBV19 | - | ASSIRTTGDEKLF
TRBJ2-3 | TRBV2 | few | ARGLTDTQY
TRBJ1-1 | TRBV7-3 | once | ASSRGGWDTEAF
TRBJ1-1 | TRBV20-1 | few | SAGRHSNTEAF
TRBJ1-5 | TRBV11-2 | few | ASSFGSYQPQH
TRBJ2-1 | TRBV7-2 | few | ASSLTREAYNEQF
TRBJ1-5 | TRBV19 | - | ASSTTGQGISNQPQH